The clone carrying this T cell receptor beta chain came up a few times. What it binds is unknown. V lost 4 bases to trimming and J lost 5 bases, with 12 bases between them. The germline gives CDR1 SGHNT, CDR2 YYREEE (reference sequence). CDR3 size: 13 residues. This record belongs to a study of cytomegalovirus exposure and HLA in healthy donors. Turning to the study itself: HLA-typed donors were the source of about 85 million unique TCRs held in an early data release.

Primers: 60 Vbeta forward and 13 Jbeta reverse. This table comes from immunoSEQ multiplex PCR, and its TCRdb copy is limited to in-frame clones, with some not included. The profile covers tens of thousands of clones, with about 72% appearing a single time and 2.1% taken by the ten largest. Findings and limits, study-wide: A missense variant in DCLRE1C was later tied to TCR beta V- and J-gene trimming. Reported performance of the classifier showed diagnosis of cytomegalovirus status with high specificity and sensitivity. Earlier findings revealed that most TCR beta V segments proved productive either about 87% or about 30% of the time.

The sequence was collected from a man between 25 and 39 years old in good health and CMV-seronegative. The genes are TRBV5-4 and TRBJ1-1; D perhaps matches TRBD1 (5 bases). Specimen: PBMCs. DNA of the CDR3: TGTGCCAGCAGCCCAGGGAGCGGGACTGAAGCTTTCTTT. Its translation: CASSPGSGTEAFF.